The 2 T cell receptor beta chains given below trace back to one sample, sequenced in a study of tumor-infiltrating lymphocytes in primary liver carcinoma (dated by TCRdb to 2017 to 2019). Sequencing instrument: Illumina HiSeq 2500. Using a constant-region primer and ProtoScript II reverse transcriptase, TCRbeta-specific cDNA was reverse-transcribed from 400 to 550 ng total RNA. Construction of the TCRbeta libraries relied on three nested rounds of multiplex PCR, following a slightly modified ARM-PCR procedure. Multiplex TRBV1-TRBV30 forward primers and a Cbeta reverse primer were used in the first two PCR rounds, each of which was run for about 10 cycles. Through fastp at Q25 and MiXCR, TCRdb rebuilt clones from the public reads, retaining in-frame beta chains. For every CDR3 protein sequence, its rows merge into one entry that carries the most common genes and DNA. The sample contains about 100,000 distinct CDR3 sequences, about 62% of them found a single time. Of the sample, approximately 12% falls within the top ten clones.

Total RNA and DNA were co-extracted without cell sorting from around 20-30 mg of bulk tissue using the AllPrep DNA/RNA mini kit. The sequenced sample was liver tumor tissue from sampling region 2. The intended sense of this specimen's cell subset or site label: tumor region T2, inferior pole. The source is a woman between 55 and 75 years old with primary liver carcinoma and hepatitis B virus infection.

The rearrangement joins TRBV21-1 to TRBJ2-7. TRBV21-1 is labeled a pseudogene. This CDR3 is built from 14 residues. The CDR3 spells CANSRRTPSYEQYF. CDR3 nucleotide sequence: TGTGCCAACAGCCGAAGGACGCCGTCCTACGAGCAGTACTTC.

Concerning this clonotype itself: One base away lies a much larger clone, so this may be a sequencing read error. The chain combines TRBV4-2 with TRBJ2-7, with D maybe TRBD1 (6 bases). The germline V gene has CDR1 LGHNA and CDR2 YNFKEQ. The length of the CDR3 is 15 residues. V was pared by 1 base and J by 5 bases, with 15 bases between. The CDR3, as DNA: TGTGCCAGCAGCCAAGGTGGACAGTGGGGGAACGAGCAGTACTTC. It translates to CASSQGGQWGNEQYF.